The entry below describes one T cell receptor beta chain. Its antigen is not known. Time point noted: cycle 4 day 1 (C4D1), after 6 weeks of nivolumab. The patients all showed relapse after autologous stem cell transplantation, while their brentuximab vedotin exposure varied. This specimen belongs to a study of PD-1 blockade in classical Hodgkin lymphoma. Findings and caveats of the study: Why the repertoires differ is still unclear, perhaps disease activity or prior therapy. For complete responders, baseline diversity was comparable to that of newly diagnosed patients. At C4D1, TCR diversity had climbed significantly for CD4+ cells, though not for CD8+ cells.

This table comes from immunoSEQ multiplex PCR, and its TCRdb copy is limited to in-frame clones, with some not included. This sample has some 110,000 clones; roughly 90% occur once, and the top ten carry around 20%. Unmatched junction bases numbered 3, after V lost 0 bases and J lost 2 bases. The CDR3 has 15 amino acids. Germline V lookup: CDR1 MGHRA, CDR2 YSYEKL. The chain has TRBV4-1 and TRBJ1-2; 7 bases align to TRBD1. This receptor was taken from a human donor with classical Hodgkin lymphoma. The input for sequencing was peripheral blood mononuclear cells (PBMCs), taken before the fourth cycle of nivolumab. CDR3 amino acids: CASSQEPGQNYGYTF. As DNA, the CDR3 is TGCGCCAGCAGCCAAGAACCGGGACAGAACTATGGCTACACCTTC.